Listed here are 3 T cell receptor beta chains from one sample, sequenced in a study of Graves' ophthalmopathy and Graves' hyperthyroidism. TCR beta CDR3 regions were amplified from RNA transcripts. First-round RT-PCR employed HTBI primers, with a second-round multiplex PCR after it. TCRdb reprocessed the multiplex PCR reads via MiXCR and lists one record per CDR3 protein. The data hold around 1,000,000 distinct CDR3 sequences, with less than 45% observed a single time. Sequencing input: peripheral blood or thyroid tissue (not recorded which). Receptor source: an adult man with Graves' hyperthyroidism.

This clonotype was counted between two and nine times. The rearrangement joins TRBV3-1 to TRBJ1-4; D not resolved. The CDR3 is made up of 12 amino acids. Germline CDR1 is LGHDT and CDR2 is YNNKEL (reference sequence). Trimming removed 4 bases at V and 15 bases at J, with 15 bases between. The CDR3 sequence is CASSPGPARLFF. CDR3 nucleotide sequence: TGTGCCAGCAGCCCGGGCCCGGCGCGTTTGTTTTTT. Full variable domain (missing parts from reference TRBV3-1 and TRBJ1-4): DTAVSQTPKYLVTQMGNDKSIKCEQNLGHDTMYWYKQDSKKFLKIMFSYNNKELIINETVPNRFSPKSPDKAHLNLHINSLELGDSAVYFCASSPGPARLFFGSGTQLSVL.

This chain uses TRBV10-3 with TRBJ1-4, with 10 bases fitting TRBD1. J was trimmed by 8 bases and V by 10 bases; bases with no gene match: 7. The V gene's germline CDR1 is ENHRY and CDR2 SYGVKD. The CDR3 length is 13 residues. In DNA form, the CDR3 reads TGTGCCACCCTTAGGGGACAGGGGGAAAAACTGTTTTTT. Its protein is CATLRGQGEKLFF.

The table lists this clonotype with a few counts. This sequence joins TRBV4-1 and TRBJ2-2; D not certain. Germline values: CDR1 MGHRA, CDR2 YSYEKL. The CDR3 is 15 amino acids. The ends were cut back, 0 bases at V and 0 bases at J, with 5 bases in the middle. The CDR3 region has the DNA TGCGCCAGCAGCCAAGAGGTCGCGAACACCGGGGAGCTGTTTTTT. Translated: CASSQEVANTGELFF.